The next 30 T cell receptor beta chains were all read from a single sample in a study of T cells in localized non-small cell lung cancer. Only in-frame clones appear in the TCRdb table, and some are missing; sequencing was by immunoSEQ multiplex PCR. The data show about 78,000 clones, approximately 85% seen once. The sample in question was peripheral blood, obtained before any cancer treatment. The receptors were sampled from a man aged 35 to 70 with stage I lung adenocarcinoma.

The chain links TRBV28 to TRBJ1-6; no clear D. Deletions cut 3 bases from V and 4 bases from J, with 1 base between. Looked up from germline, CDR1 is MDHEN and CDR2 is SYDVKM. The CDR3 spans 12 residues. CDR3 DNA sequence: TGTGCCAGCAGTTTTTATAATTCACCCCTCCACTTT. It yields the protein CASSFYNSPLHF. Using reference TRBV28 and TRBJ1-6 for the parts outside the CDR3, the full variable domain is DVKVTQSSRYLVKRTGEKVFLECVQDMDHENMFWYRQDPGLGLRLIYFSYDVKMKEKGDIPEGYSVSREKKERFSLILESASTNQTSMYLCASSFYNSPLHFGNGTRLTVT.

This clone appeared a single time. The chain uses TRBV7-2 and TRBJ2-5, with 7 nucleotides matching TRBD1. The germline gives CDR1 SGHTA, CDR2 FQGNSA. The trim removed 4 bases at V and 3 bases at J, leaving 2 bases unmatched. The CDR3 has 13 residues. The CDR3 protein is CASSWDRKETQYF. CDR3 nucleotide sequence: TGTGCCAGCAGCTGGGACAGAAAAGAGACCCAGTACTTC.

A remark on this clone: The identical CDR3 is also encoded by other nucleotide sequences in the sample. The V and J genes are TRBV14 and TRBJ1-5; TRBD1 agrees at 7 bases. The length of the CDR3 is 13 residues. Per the germline V gene, CDR1 is SGHDN and CDR2 is FVKESK. Trimming took 3 bases from V and 6 from J; bases not matched to a gene: 2. CDR3 sequence (DNA): TGTGCCAGCAGCCAGAACAGGGGTCAGCCCCAGCATTTT. It codes for CASSQNRGQPQHF.

This chain connects TRBV4-2 to TRBJ2-7, with 13 bases lining up with TRBD2. This CDR3 is 14 amino acids long. Germline V gene sequence: CDR1 LGHNA, CDR2 YNFKEQ. Germline trimming cut 4 bases from V and 6 bases from J; bases unmatched to any gene: 3. The CDR3 is CASSPRTSGSEQYF. The CDR3 DNA sequence: TGTGCCAGCAGCCCCCGGACTAGCGGGAGCGAGCAGTACTTC.

This clone was seen a single time. The J gene is TRBJ2-7, the V gene TRBV18, with TRBD2 matching over 11 bases. CDR3 length: 15 amino acids. Germline V gene lookup returns CDR1 KGHSH and CDR2 LQKENI. V was clipped by 2 bases and J by 2 bases; unmatched bases: 2. CDR3 protein: CASSPKLAGAYEQYF. The CDR3 DNA reads TGTGCCAGCTCACCAAAACTAGCGGGAGCCTACGAGCAGTACTTC. Using reference TRBV18 and TRBJ2-7 for the parts outside the CDR3, the full variable domain is NAGVMQNPRHLVRRRGQEARLRCSPMKGHSHVYWYRQLPEEGLKFMVYLQKENIIDESGMPKERFSAEFPKEGPSILRIQQVVRGDSAAYFCASSPKLAGAYEQYFGPGTRLTVT.

A single count supports this clone. V gene TRBV9 combines with J gene TRBJ1-2; D gene unclear. This CDR3 region has 13 residues. Trimming shortened V by 3 bases and J by 4 bases, and 10 bases separated the two germline ends. Germline loops: CDR1 SGDLS, CDR2 YYNGEE. Here the CDR3 DNA reads TGTGCCAGCAGCGAGAGGACGGGCTATGGCTACACCTTC. Residues: CASSERTGYGYTF.

Sample share makes this clone medium-sized. This chain links TRBV11-3 with TRBJ2-1; 13 bases are shared with TRBD2. The length of the CDR3 is 14 residues. Per germline, CDR1 SGHNT and CDR2 YENEEA. V gave up 4 bases and J gave up 8 bases; unmatched junction bases: 2. The CDR3 sequence is CASSYGLAGDEQFF. As DNA, the CDR3 is TGTGCCAGCAGCTACGGACTAGCGGGAGATGAGCAGTTCTTC.

This clone was found once. The chain is built from TRBV7-9 and TRBJ2-1; TRBD1 is a possible D gene (6 bases). The CDR3 contains 16 residues. CDR1 is SEHNR and CDR2 is FQNEAQ in the germline V gene (reference sequence). Trimming pared 1 base from V and 3 bases from J, leaving 13 bases between. CDR3 sequence reads: CASSLGGRGYYNEQFF. In DNA, the CDR3 is TGTGCCAGCAGCTTAGGGGGCAGGGGCTACTACAATGAGCAGTTCTTC.

J is TRBJ2-7 and V is TRBV27; D remains unclear. This CDR3 contains 16 residues. Looked up from germline, CDR1 is MNHEY and CDR2 is SMNVEV (reference sequence). V was clipped by 4 bases and J by 0 bases, with 16 bases between them. The CDR3 sequence is CASSWAFSVSSYEQYF. The CDR3 nucleotides read TGTGCCAGCAGTTGGGCCTTCAGTGTAAGCTCCTACGAGCAGTACTTC.

V usage is TRBV19 and J usage is TRBJ1-1; D is ambiguous. V was clipped by 4 bases and J by 1 base, with 7 bases between them. The CDR3 contains 13 residues. Germline loops: CDR1 LNHDA, CDR2 SQIVND (reference sequence). In DNA, the CDR3 is TGTGCCAGTAGTAAACTTTGGAACACTGAAGCTTTCTTT. Its translation is CASSKLWNTEAFF.

This chain uses TRBV28 with TRBJ1-2; 9 nucleotides match TRBD1. CDR3 size: 13 residues. CDR1 is MDHEN and CDR2 is SYDVKM in the germline V gene. V shed 6 bases, J shed 8 bases, and the junction held 7 bases outside the gene matches. The CDR3 DNA reads as TGTGCCAGCAGCCTGATTACAGGGGGCGGCTACACCTTC. Its protein is CASSLITGGGYTF.

The V call is TRBV19, the J call TRBJ2-1; 8 positions match TRBD2. Germline lookup yields CDR1 LNHDA and CDR2 SQIVND (reference sequence). This CDR3 is built from 15 residues. The V gene end was trimmed by 5 bases and the J gene end by 5 bases; junction bases not matched to a gene: 8. The CDR3: CASSATSGVNNEQFF. The CDR3 nucleotides read TGTGCCAGTAGTGCCACTAGCGGAGTAAACAATGAGCAGTTCTTC.

Only one count was recorded for this clone. CDR3 sequence reads: CASSFSGQGASEQYF. The CDR3, as DNA: TGTGCCAGCAGTTTCTCGGGACAGGGGGCTTCCGAGCAGTACTTC. The chain uses TRBV6-5 and TRBJ2-7; 12 bases are a match to TRBD1. J lost 6 bases, V lost 4 bases, and 7 bases had no gene match. The CDR3 runs to 15 residues. Germline assignment: CDR1 MNHEY and CDR2 SVGAGI.

This sequence joins TRBV7-2 and TRBJ2-1; maybe TRBD2 (6 bases). V lost 1 base, J lost 7 bases, and 14 bases lay in between. The CDR3 extends over 15 amino acids. The germline CDR1 and CDR2 sequences are SGHTA and FQGNSA. CDR3 sequence (DNA): TGTGCCAGCAGCTTAGGGTCAGGAGGGAAGAATGAGCAGTTCTTC. As protein: CASSLGSGGKNEQFF. Full variable domain (rest looked up from reference TRBV7-2 and TRBJ2-1): GAGVSQSPSNKVTEKGKDVELRCDPISGHTALYWYRQSLGQGLEFLIYFQGNSAPDKSGLPSDRFSAERTGGSVSTLTIQRTQQEDSAVYLCASSLGSGGKNEQFFGPGTRLTVL.

The chain joins TRBV18 to TRBJ1-1, with D uncertain. The germline V gene has CDR1 KGHSH and CDR2 LQKENI. V lost 4 bases to trimming and J lost 2 bases, with 14 bases between them. This CDR3 comprises 15 residues. CDR3 DNA: TGTGCCAGCTCACTTTCAGCCGTAGGAAACACTGAAGCTTTCTTT. It translates to CASSLSAVGNTEAFF. Using reference TRBV18 and TRBJ1-1 for the parts outside the CDR3, the full variable domain is NAGVMQNPRHLVRRRGQEARLRCSPMKGHSHVYWYRQLPEEGLKFMVYLQKENIIDESGMPKERFSAEFPKEGPSILRIQQVVRGDSAAYFCASSLSAVGNTEAFFGQGTRLTVV.

The rearrangement joins TRBV28 to TRBJ1-2, with 8 bases aligning to TRBD1. Germline loops: CDR1 MDHEN, CDR2 SYDVKM. The CDR3 has 18 amino acids. J gave up 5 bases and V 5 bases, and 19 bases lay outside the gene matches. This chain's CDR3 is CASSRVQYSRGLVYGYTF. The CDR3 DNA sequence: TGTGCCAGCAGTCGAGTCCAGTATTCCAGGGGGCTTGTGTATGGCTACACCTTC.

The V and J genes are TRBV7-2 and TRBJ2-1; 8 positions agree with TRBD1. This CDR3 is built from 15 residues. In germline, CDR1 is SGHTA, CDR2 FQGNSA. V trimming: 4 bases; J trimming: 9 bases; junction bases outside the gene matches: 11. The CDR3 coding sequence is TGTGCCAGCAGCTCGGCCAGGGGGCCCGGGGGTGAGCAGTTCTTC. Amino acid sequence: CASSSARGPGGEQFF.

In its sample, this clone was seen once. The genes are TRBV6-4 and TRBJ1-4; no definite D call. The V end was cut by 2 bases, the J end by 5 bases, with 6 bases between. CDR1 is MRHNA and CDR2 is SNTAGT in the germline V gene. The length of the CDR3 is 13 residues. The CDR3, as DNA: TGTGCCAGCAGTGACAGGCTCAATGAAAAACTGTTTTTT. Protein product: CASSDRLNEKLFF.

The CDR3 sequence is CAWSRGGFEQYF. CDR3 DNA: TGTGCCTGGAGTCGGGGGGGGTTCGAGCAGTACTTC. The genes are TRBV30 and TRBJ2-7, with TRBD2 identical over 8 bases. V dropped 2 bases and J dropped 6; count of bases not matched to a gene: 3. The CDR3 loop spans 12 amino acids. Per germline, CDR1 GTSNPN and CDR2 SVGIG (reference sequence).

The J gene is TRBJ1-4, the V gene TRBV28; maybe TRBD1 (5 bases). The CDR3 runs 15 residues. Germline CDR1 MDHEN, CDR2 SYDVKM. V was cut by 2 bases and J by 3 bases, with 10 bases left in between. The chain's CDR3 is CASSLGDLPNEKLFF. The CDR3 nucleotides are TGTGCCAGCAGTTTAGGGGACTTGCCTAATGAAAAACTGTTTTTT.

The chain couples TRBV28 to TRBJ2-6; D might be TRBD1 (6 bases). The CDR3 length is 18 residues. CDR1 and CDR2 (germline): MDHEN, SYDVKM. V shed 5 bases and J shed 0 bases, with 17 bases lying between them. The CDR3 here is CASSEIRGWGSGANVLTF. CDR3 nucleotides: TGTGCCAGCAGTGAGATTAGGGGGTGGGGCTCTGGGGCCAACGTCCTGACTTTC.

CDR3: CAALTGQGTGETQYF. The CDR3 DNA sequence: TGTGCCGCCTTAACGGGACAGGGGACCGGGGAGACCCAGTACTTC. V gene TRBV9 combines with J gene TRBJ2-5, with 10 bases aligning to TRBD1. V trimming: 10 bases; J trimming: 5 bases; junction bases outside the gene matches: 14. Germline assignment: CDR1 SGDLS and CDR2 YYNGEE. The CDR3 consists of 15 residues.

The chain uses TRBV27 and TRBJ2-1; 11 nucleotides line up with TRBD2. V shed 5 bases and J 5 bases; nucleotides not matched to a gene: 5. The V gene's germline CDR1 is MNHEY and CDR2 SMNVEV (reference sequence). The CDR3 spans 15 residues. This CDR3 reads CASSITSGSHNEQFF. The CDR3, as DNA: TGTGCCAGCAGTATAACTAGCGGGAGCCACAATGAGCAGTTCTTC.

The chain combines TRBV7-2 with TRBJ1-2, with 8 bases fitting TRBD1. The junction had 12 bases not matched to a gene; V was cut back by 3 bases and J by 6 bases. Per the germline V gene, CDR1 is SGHTA and CDR2 is FQGNSA. The CDR3 has 16 amino acids. CDR3: CASSLQGAGGGHGYTF. CDR3 DNA: TGTGCCAGCAGCTTGCAGGGGGCTGGGGGAGGGCATGGCTACACCTTC.

The chain couples TRBV2 to TRBJ2-7, with no clear D. Germline V gives CDR1 SNHLY, CDR2 FYNNEI. CDR3 length: 15 amino acids. Deletions cut 2 bases from V and 5 bases from J, with 16 bases between. The CDR3 loop reads CASSEIRASRDEQYF. The CDR3 bases are TGTGCCAGCAGTGAAATTCGGGCGAGTAGGGACGAGCAGTACTTC.

This chain uses TRBV14 with TRBJ2-7; D call uncertain. Germline V gene lookup returns CDR1 SGHDN and CDR2 FVKESK. V lost 4 bases and J 0 bases, leaving 16 bases between the germline ends. This CDR3 is built from 16 residues. CDR3 nucleotides: TGTGCCAGCAGCCGTTTCGCCCAGCACCTCTCCTACGAGCAGTACTTC. Translated, it gives CASSRFAQHLSYEQYF.

The chain uses TRBV7-2 and TRBJ2-7; 9 nucleotides agree with TRBD1. The CDR3 totals 14 residues. Germline CDR1 reads SGHTA; CDR2 reads FQGNSA. The V segment lost 5 bases and the J segment 9 bases; nucleotides outside the gene matches: 11. DNA of the CDR3: TGTGCCAGCAGCGCAAATCTGGGACAGGGAAGGCAGTACTTC. Translated: CASSANLGQGRQYF.

V gene TRBV4-1 combines with J gene TRBJ1-1; 10 nucleotides line up with TRBD1. V trimming: 1 base; J trimming: 0 bases; junction bases outside the gene matches: 5. CDR3 size: 17 residues. Germline V CDR1 and CDR2: MGHRA, YSYEKL. CDR3 DNA: TGCGCCAGCAGCCAAGCCGGACAGGGGGTGATGAACACTGAAGCTTTCTTT. Residues: CASSQAGQGVMNTEAFF.

The chain carries TRBV5-4 and TRBJ1-6, with D maybe TRBD1 (5 bases). The V gene lost 3 bases and the J gene lost 0 bases, with 13 bases spanning the gap. Germline assignment: CDR1 SGHNT and CDR2 YYREEE (reference sequence). This CDR3 is 17 amino acids long. CDR3 in amino acids: CASSWGNPSSYNSPLHF. CDR3 DNA sequence: TGTGCCAGCAGCTGGGGGAACCCGAGCTCCTATAATTCACCCCTCCACTTT.

The sample holds a few counts of this clone. The chain recombines TRBV19 with TRBJ1-2; 8 positions agree with TRBD1. V lost 5 bases, J lost 2 bases, and 4 bases stayed unmatched. The germline V gene has CDR1 LNHDA and CDR2 SQIVND (reference sequence). This CDR3 is built from 14 residues. The CDR3 sequence is CASSHQGANYGYTF. CDR3 nucleotides: TGTGCCAGTAGTCACCAGGGGGCCAACTATGGCTACACCTTC.